This T cell receptor (beta chain) was captured by sequencing in a study of beta chain features in type 1 diabetes. Expressed TCRB transcripts were sequenced because the isolated RNA had all been reverse transcribed beforehand. The table came from immunoSEQ multiplex PCR; TCRdb's copy has only in-frame clones and leaves some out. The data contain 110,000 to 150,000 clones, less than 9% of them singletons. This CDR3 is built from 11 residues. Trimming took 7 bases from V and 2 from J; bases not matched to a gene: 1. Germline V gene lookup returns CDR1 SQVTM and CDR2 ANQGSEA. Sample: central memory CD4+ T cells from blood. This clonotype was sampled from a woman aged 25 to 39 in good health. V usage is TRBV29-1 and J usage is TRBJ2-7, with 8 bases that match TRBD2. CDR3 region: CSAGRAYEQYF. The CDR3 DNA is TGCAGCGCCGGGAGGGCCTACGAGCAGTACTTC.